This TCR beta chain is from a study of T-cell memory formation after mild COVID-19. TCRdb re-called the 5' RACE reads with MiXCR, one entry per CDR3 protein. The sample shows some 300,000 distinct CDR3 sequences, roughly 19% of them seen only once. Trimming took 1 base from V and 5 from J; bases not matched to a gene: 8. The CDR3 spans 16 residues. Germline-derived CDR1 and CDR2 are LGHNA and YNFKEQ. The clonotype originates from a man younger than 35 who had mild COVID-19 (a few samples of this study predate the infection). Cell type and time point are not known. Sample: PBMCs or a T cell subset sorted from them (not recorded which). The rearrangement uses TRBV4-2 and TRBJ1-1, with 9 bases that match TRBD1. Here the CDR3 DNA reads TGTGCCAGCAGCCAAGCACCGGGACAGGGTCCTACTGAAGCTTTCTTT. Protein: CASSQAPGQGPTEAFF.